This T cell receptor beta chain originates from a study of glioma-infiltrating T cells after dendritic cell vaccination. Across the whole study: At biweekly intervals, patients got three intradermal dendritic cell vaccine injections.

Findings and caveats of the study: The cohort had few patients with full blood and tumor sets.

Per the germline V gene, CDR1 is SGHTA and CDR2 is FQGNSA. The CDR3 has 18 amino acids. Trimming removed 1 base from V and 3 bases from J, with 19 bases in between. A remark on this clone: As yet, its antigen is unknown.

TCRdb keeps only in-frame clones here, not all; method: immunoSEQ multiplex PCR. The sample records approximately 36,000 clones, 82% being singletons. The clonotype was recovered from a human donor with glioblastoma. The chain links TRBV7-2 to TRBJ2-4; a possible D gene is TRBD1 (6 bases). This material consisted of blood, taken before dendritic cell vaccination. The CDR3 DNA reads as TGTGCCAGCAGCTTAGATCTCCGGGCAGGGGCGAGCAAAAACATTCAGTACTTC. Translation gives CASSLDLRAGASKNIQYF.